These T cell receptor beta chains were read from a single sample in a study of patients and donors after allogeneic stem cell transplantation. TCRdb reprocessed the RT-PCR reads via MiXCR and lists one record per CDR3 protein. In the table there are approximately 220,000 distinct CDR3 sequences, over 30% of which are singletons. What was sequenced was blood, either unsorted or a sorted T cell fraction (not recorded which). The receptors stem from a human donor who was either an allogeneic HSCT recipient or a stem cell or donor lymphocyte infusion donor (not recorded which). It is not recorded whose cells these are; they may come from a transplant donor. Each CDR3 is given with its conserved first and last residue. The D gene is left open where the match is weak. Clone size is not always given. Where it is, it says once, few, many or a class for expanded clones.

cdr3_aa: CASSPQWGSMNTEAFF
cdr3_nt: TGTGCCAGCTCACCACAATGGGGTTCCATGAACACTGAAGCTTTCTTT
clone_size: NA
j_call: TRBJ1-1
d_call: NA
v_call: TRBV18

cdr3_aa: CASSQEPGLNTEAFF
cdr3_nt: TGTGCCAGCAGCCAAGAACCAGGCCTGAACACTGAAGCTTTCTTT
clone_size: NA
j_call: TRBJ1-1
d_call: NA
v_call: TRBV4-2

cdr3_aa: CASSYPGSSGNTIYF
cdr3_nt: TGCGCCAGCAGCTACCCGGGTAGCTCTGGAAACACCATATATTTT
clone_size: few
j_call: TRBJ1-3
d_call: NA
v_call: TRBV4-1

cdr3_aa: CSVVINTQYF
cdr3_nt: TGCAGCGTTGTAATAAATACGCAGTATTTT
clone_size: few
j_call: TRBJ2-3
d_call: NA
v_call: TRBV29-1

cdr3_aa: CSARALDSPTEQYF
cdr3_nt: TGCAGCGCCCGCGCCCTGGACAGCCCAACAGAGCAGTACTTC
clone_size: few
j_call: TRBJ2-7
d_call: NA
v_call: TRBV29-1

cdr3_aa: CASSLRAVSYEQYF
cdr3_nt: TGTGCCAGCAGCCTCCGGGCAGTCTCCTACGAGCAGTACTTC
clone_size: NA
j_call: TRBJ2-7
d_call: NA
v_call: TRBV3-1

cdr3_aa: CASSPKGGFRFPDTQYF
cdr3_nt: TGTGCCAGCAGCCCTAAGGGGGGCTTTCGTTTTCCAGATACGCAGTATTTT
clone_size: few
j_call: TRBJ2-3
d_call: NA
v_call: TRBV12-3/TRBV12-4

cdr3_aa: CSAKGTSERDEQFF
cdr3_nt: TGCAGTGCCAAAGGGACTAGCGAGCGGGATGAGCAGTTCTTC
clone_size: NA
j_call: TRBJ2-1
d_call: TRBD2
v_call: TRBV20-1

cdr3_aa: CASRTDRDHQPQHF
cdr3_nt: TGTGCCAGCAGGACGGACAGGGATCATCAGCCCCAGCATTTT
clone_size: NA
j_call: TRBJ1-5
d_call: TRBD1
v_call: TRBV27

cdr3_aa: CASSLLGLADHNEQFF
cdr3_nt: TGCGCCAGCAGCCTCCTTGGACTAGCGGACCACAATGAGCAGTTCTTC
clone_size: once
j_call: TRBJ2-1
d_call: TRBD2
v_call: TRBV5-1

cdr3_aa: CASSSLAGENYNEQFF
cdr3_nt: TGTGCCAGCAGTTCCTTAGCGGGGGAGAACTACAATGAGCAGTTCTTC
clone_size: few
j_call: TRBJ2-1
d_call: TRBD2
v_call: TRBV12-3/TRBV12-4

cdr3_aa: CASSSTGSYGYTF
cdr3_nt: TGTGCCAGCAGCTCAACAGGATCCTATGGCTACACCTTC
clone_size: NA
j_call: TRBJ1-2
d_call: NA
v_call: TRBV7-2

cdr3_aa: CSAGQRGPTDTQYF
cdr3_nt: TGCAGTGCTGGTCAGCGGGGGCCCACAGATACGCAGTATTTT
clone_size: few
j_call: TRBJ2-3
d_call: TRBD2
v_call: TRBV20-1

cdr3_aa: CASSSRQGGNTDTQYF
cdr3_nt: TGCGCCAGCTCCTCCCGACAGGGAGGGAACACAGATACGCAGTATTTT
clone_size: few
j_call: TRBJ2-3
d_call: NA
v_call: TRBV5-1

cdr3_aa: CASNDLQGYTEAFF
cdr3_nt: TGTGCCAGCAACGATCTACAGGGGTACACTGAAGCTTTCTTT
clone_size: NA
j_call: TRBJ1-1
d_call: TRBD1
v_call: TRBV28

cdr3_aa: CASSLLPGFVETQYF
cdr3_nt: TGCGCCAGCAGCTTGTTGCCGGGGTTCGTGGAGACCCAGTACTTC
clone_size: NA
j_call: TRBJ2-5
d_call: NA
v_call: TRBV5-1

cdr3_aa: CASSHTLQGNTEAFF
cdr3_nt: TGTGCCAGTAGCCATACCTTGCAGGGGAACACTGAAGCTTTCTTT
clone_size: NA
j_call: TRBJ1-1
d_call: NA
v_call: TRBV19

cdr3_aa: CASSRGTGPGNTIYF
cdr3_nt: TGCGCCAGCAGCCGCGGGACAGGACCTGGAAACACCATATATTTT
clone_size: NA
j_call: TRBJ1-3
d_call: TRBD1
v_call: TRBV4-1

cdr3_aa: CSVDRGANTIYF
cdr3_nt: TGCAGCGTTGATCGGGGGGCAAACACCATATATTTT
clone_size: NA
j_call: TRBJ1-3
d_call: NA
v_call: TRBV29-1

cdr3_aa: CASSLSPTYQETQYF
cdr3_nt: TGCGCCAGCAGCTTGTCGCCTACCTACCAAGAGACCCAGTACTTC
clone_size: NA
j_call: TRBJ2-5
d_call: NA
v_call: TRBV5-1

cdr3_aa: CSASRGLHTGELFF
cdr3_nt: TGCAGTGCTTCCCGGGGCCTACACACCGGGGAGCTGTTTTTT
clone_size: NA
j_call: TRBJ2-2
d_call: NA
v_call: TRBV20-1

cdr3_aa: CASSLTGPDNSPLHF
cdr3_nt: TGTGCCAGCAGCTTAACAGGCCCAGATAATTCACCCCTCCACTTT
clone_size: NA
j_call: TRBJ1-6
d_call: NA
v_call: TRBV7-8

cdr3_aa: CASSLRDRKYEQYF
cdr3_nt: TGCGCCAGCAGCTTGAGGGACAGAAAATACGAGCAGTACTTC
clone_size: NA
j_call: TRBJ2-7
d_call: TRBD1
v_call: TRBV5-1

cdr3_aa: CASSLTVGTEAFF
cdr3_nt: TGTGCCAGCAGTTTAACGGTGGGCACTGAAGCTTTCTTT
clone_size: few
j_call: TRBJ1-1
d_call: NA
v_call: TRBV12-3/TRBV12-4

cdr3_aa: CASSLQTGNTEAFF
cdr3_nt: TGCGCCAGCAGCTTACAGACCGGTAACACTGAAGCTTTCTTT
clone_size: NA
j_call: TRBJ1-1
d_call: NA
v_call: TRBV5-1

cdr3_aa: CASSYSGQGDTEAFF
cdr3_nt: TGTGCCAGCAGTTATTCGGGACAGGGGGACACTGAAGCTTTCTTT
clone_size: NA
j_call: TRBJ1-1
d_call: TRBD1
v_call: TRBV6-6

cdr3_aa: CASSVLPNTGELFF
cdr3_nt: TGCGCCAGCAGCGTCCTACCCAACACCGGGGAGCTGTTTTTT
clone_size: NA
j_call: TRBJ2-2
d_call: NA
v_call: TRBV5-1

cdr3_aa: CASSDPGQGDTQYF
cdr3_nt: TGTGCCAGCAGTGACCCAGGACAGGGAGATACGCAGTATTTT
clone_size: few
j_call: TRBJ2-3
d_call: TRBD1
v_call: TRBV6-4

cdr3_aa: CASGAGQTYGYTF
cdr3_nt: TGTGCCAGCGGGGCGGGACAGACTTATGGCTACACCTTC
clone_size: NA
j_call: TRBJ1-2
d_call: TRBD1
v_call: TRBV7-3

cdr3_aa: CASSPPGLAGGDEQFF
cdr3_nt: TGCGCCAGCAGCCCACCGGGACTAGCGGGGGGCGATGAGCAGTTCTTC
clone_size: NA
j_call: TRBJ2-1
d_call: TRBD2
v_call: TRBV4-1

cdr3_aa: CASSVPGRGGNTIYF
cdr3_nt: TGTGCCAGCAGTGTTCCAGGGAGGGGAGGAAACACCATATATTTT
clone_size: NA
j_call: TRBJ1-3
d_call: NA
v_call: TRBV25-1

cdr3_aa: CSASFSNSNQPQHF
cdr3_nt: TGCAGTGCTAGTTTTAGCAATAGCAATCAGCCCCAGCATTTT
clone_size: few
j_call: TRBJ1-5
d_call: NA
v_call: TRBV20-1

cdr3_aa: CASTRSRYGYTF
cdr3_nt: TGTGCCAGCACCCGATCCCGTTATGGCTACACCTTC
clone_size: NA
j_call: TRBJ1-2
d_call: NA
v_call: TRBV28

cdr3_aa: CASSPLFQETQYF
cdr3_nt: TGTGCCAGCTCACCACTTTTCCAAGAGACCCAGTACTTC
clone_size: NA
j_call: TRBJ2-5
d_call: NA
v_call: TRBV18

cdr3_aa: CSAPQPPGIEQYF
cdr3_nt: TGCAGTGCTCCCCAACCTCCGGGTATCGAGCAGTACTTC
clone_size: NA
j_call: TRBJ2-7
d_call: NA
v_call: TRBV20-1

cdr3_aa: CSARVGGLMNTQYF
cdr3_nt: TGCAGTGCTAGAGTCGGGGGCCTCATGAATACGCAGTATTTT
clone_size: NA
j_call: TRBJ2-3
d_call: NA
v_call: TRBV20-1

cdr3_aa: CASSQDLKRTEAFF
cdr3_nt: TGCGCCAGCAGCCAAGATCTGAAGAGGACTGAAGCTTTCTTT
clone_size: NA
j_call: TRBJ1-1
d_call: NA
v_call: TRBV4-3

cdr3_aa: CASSVSSGTEAFF
cdr3_nt: TGTGCCAGCAGCGTTAGCTCAGGCACTGAAGCTTTCTTT
clone_size: few
j_call: TRBJ1-1
d_call: NA
v_call: TRBV7-9

cdr3_aa: CSARERPFYATNEKLFF
cdr3_nt: TGCAGTGCTAGAGAGCGACCGTTTTACGCAACTAATGAAAAACTGTTTTTT
clone_size: NA
j_call: TRBJ1-4
d_call: NA
v_call: TRBV20-1

cdr3_aa: CASCPGTGGANTGELFF
cdr3_nt: TGCGCCAGCTGCCCCGGCACAGGGGGCGCGAACACCGGGGAGCTGTTTTTT
clone_size: NA
j_call: TRBJ2-2
d_call: TRBD1
v_call: TRBV5-1

cdr3_aa: CASSQLTSDTQYF
cdr3_nt: TGCGCCAGCAGCCAACTAACCTCAGATACGCAGTATTTT
clone_size: once
j_call: TRBJ2-3
d_call: NA
v_call: TRBV4-1

cdr3_aa: CAISQRGNTEAFF
cdr3_nt: TGTGCCATCAGTCAAAGGGGAAACACTGAAGCTTTCTTT
clone_size: few
j_call: TRBJ1-1
d_call: NA
v_call: TRBV10-3

cdr3_aa: CASSERHFQGYNEQFF
cdr3_nt: TGTGCCAGCAGCGAAAGACACTTTCAGGGGTACAATGAGCAGTTCTTC
clone_size: NA
j_call: TRBJ2-1
d_call: NA
v_call: TRBV7-3

cdr3_aa: CSVVNQKQFF
cdr3_nt: TGCAGCGTTGTTAACCAAAAGCAGTTCTTC
clone_size: few
j_call: TRBJ2-1
d_call: NA
v_call: TRBV29-1

cdr3_aa: CSAAFSEMAYEQYF
cdr3_nt: TGCAGTGCTGCCTTCAGCGAAATGGCCTACGAGCAGTACTTC
clone_size: NA
j_call: TRBJ2-7
d_call: NA
v_call: TRBV20-1

cdr3_aa: CASSYSMTEGYTF
cdr3_nt: TGTGCCAGCAGTTACTCGATGACAGAAGGCTACACCTTC
clone_size: NA
j_call: TRBJ1-2
d_call: NA
v_call: TRBV6-5

cdr3_aa: CASSLTPSMDSNSPLHF
cdr3_nt: TGTGCCAGCAGTTTAACTCCGAGTATGGACAGTAATTCACCCCTCCACTTT
clone_size: few
j_call: TRBJ1-6
d_call: NA
v_call: TRBV28

cdr3_aa: CASSQDPQGKRNQPQHF
cdr3_nt: TGTGCCAGCAGCCAAGATCCACAGGGGAAGAGGAATCAGCCCCAGCATTTT
clone_size: few
j_call: TRBJ1-5
d_call: TRBD1
v_call: TRBV3-1

cdr3_aa: CASRVGQGLSDTQYF
cdr3_nt: TGTGCCAGCAGGGTGGGACAGGGTTTATCAGATACGCAGTATTTT
clone_size: NA
j_call: TRBJ2-3
d_call: TRBD1
v_call: TRBV12-3/TRBV12-4